The 30 T cell receptor beta chains given below trace back to one sample, sequenced in a study of shared clonotypes between healthy human individuals. Profiling relied on immunoSEQ multiplex PCR, and the TCRdb table lists in-frame clones only, not all of them. The data show about 1.5 million clones, roughly 95% seen once. Sequencing was carried out using naive CD4+ T cells sorted from blood. Subset given: CD45RA+ positively selected. The receptors derive from a man younger than 40 in good health.

CDR3 amino acids: CASSHPGGTSSYEQYF. The CDR3 nucleotides read TGCGCCAGCAGCCATCCAGGGGGTACGAGCTCCTACGAGCAGTACTTC. This sequence joins TRBV4-1 and TRBJ2-7; 7 bases are shared with TRBD1. The CDR3 has 16 amino acids. With 3 bases clipped from V and 0 bases from J, the junction kept 8 bases outside the gene matches. In germline, CDR1 is MGHRA, CDR2 YSYEKL.

Comment on this clone: This sample includes further DNA sequences coding for the same CDR3. This chain connects TRBV5-1 to TRBJ1-1, with D perhaps matching TRBD1 (5 bases). The CDR3 is 13 amino acids. V was cut by 4 bases and J by 1 base, with 8 bases left in between. Germline V gene lookup returns CDR1 SGHRS and CDR2 YFSETQ. CDR3: CASSADRNTEAFF. CDR3 sequence (DNA): TGCGCCAGCAGCGCTGACAGGAACACTGAAGCTTTCTTT.

The rearrangement uses TRBV28 and TRBJ2-2; 12 nucleotides align to TRBD1. The CDR3 sequence is 17 residues long. Germline V gives CDR1 MDHEN, CDR2 SYDVKM. V gave up 2 bases and J gave up 7 bases; unmatched junction bases: 8. The CDR3 DNA reads as TGTGCCAGCAGTTTAAACCCCGGGACAGGGGGCGTCGGGGAGCTGTTTTTT. Amino acid sequence: CASSLNPGTGGVGELFF.

With regard to this clone: The same CDR3 also results from other DNA sequences found in this sample. V and J are TRBV5-1 and TRBJ2-7, with D maybe TRBD2 (5 bases). This CDR3 comprises 15 residues. CDR1 is SGHRS and CDR2 is YFSETQ in the germline V gene. Trimming stripped 0 bases from V and 2 bases from J, with 12 bases between. The CDR3 DNA reads TGCGCCAGCAGCTTGGGGACGGGAACCGCCTACGAGCAGTACTTC. Protein product: CASSLGTGTAYEQYF.

This chain links TRBV5-1 with TRBJ1-1, with unresolved D. Per the germline V gene, CDR1 is SGHRS and CDR2 is YFSETQ. V was shortened by 4 bases and J by 4 bases, with 11 bases between the two germline ends. The CDR3 runs to 13 residues. The CDR3 coding sequence is TGCGCCAGCAGCCATCCCCCTAGCACTGAAGCTTTCTTT. Its protein is CASSHPPSTEAFF.

The chain carries TRBV28 and TRBJ1-2, with D perhaps TRBD1 (5 bases). The V end was cut by 3 bases, the J end by 3 bases, with 14 bases between. Germline V gene sequence: CDR1 MDHEN, CDR2 SYDVKM. The CDR3 runs 15 residues. CDR3 protein: CASSFPAGLDYGYTF. The CDR3 bases are TGTGCCAGCAGTTTTCCCGCAGGGCTAGACTATGGCTACACCTTC.

The V and J genes are TRBV7-4 and TRBJ2-3; TRBD2 might be the D (6 bases). Between the trimmed V and J ends, which lost 10 bases and 0 bases, there was a span of 17 bases. This CDR3 is 15 amino acids long. Germline CDR1 SGHVT, CDR2 SQSDAQ. CDR3 amino acids: CATQPRGFSTDTQYF. CDR3 sequence (DNA): TGTGCCACCCAGCCCCGGGGGTTTAGCACAGATACGCAGTATTTT.

A note on this clone: Other DNA sequences in the same sample also yield this CDR3. The chain has TRBV5-6 and TRBJ2-7; 8 bases are a match to TRBD2. Germline V gene sequence: CDR1 SGHDT, CDR2 YYEEEE. The CDR3 sequence is 14 residues long. V trimming: 5 bases; J trimming: 0 bases; junction bases outside the gene matches: 4. CDR3 DNA: TGTGCCAGCAGACTCAGCGGGGGCTCCTACGAGCAGTACTTC. Its protein product is CASRLSGGSYEQYF.

The chain has TRBV27 and TRBJ2-7, with D perhaps matching TRBD2 (5 bases). V was cut by 10 bases and J by 4 bases, with 17 bases left in between. Germline V lookup: CDR1 MNHEY, CDR2 SMNVEV (reference sequence). This CDR3 is built from 13 residues. CDR3 sequence (DNA): TGTGCCACAGCGGCCCGGGCCTCATACGAGCAGTACTTC. This gives the protein CATAARASYEQYF.

The chain joins TRBV15 to TRBJ2-5; D not resolved. This CDR3 comprises 16 residues. In germline, CDR1 is LNHNV, CDR2 YYDKDF (reference sequence). Trimming stripped 0 bases from V and 2 bases from J, with 13 bases between. The chain's CDR3 is CATSRDPHRPQETQYF. The CDR3 DNA is TGTGCCACCAGCAGAGATCCCCATCGGCCACAAGAGACCCAGTACTTC.

CDR3 region: CASSPTGTDEWSTDTQYF. CDR3 nucleotides: TGCGCCAGCAGCCCGACAGGGACCGACGAGTGGAGCACAGATACGCAGTATTTT. The V gene is TRBV5-1, the J gene TRBJ2-3, with TRBD1 identical over 7 bases. V shed 4 bases, J shed 0 bases, and the junction held 14 bases outside the gene matches. Germline CDR1 SGHRS, CDR2 YFSETQ. This CDR3 region has 18 residues.

The V call is TRBV10-3, the J call TRBJ2-5; possible D gene TRBD2, 6 bases. This CDR3 contains 12 residues. The V end was cut by 6 bases, the J end by 7 bases, with 12 bases between. Germline lookup yields CDR1 ENHRY and CDR2 SYGVKD. The DNA of the CDR3 is TGTGCCATCAGCCTGGAGGAGGGGACCCAGTACTTC. The encoded protein is CAISLEEGTQYF.

The rearrangement links TRBV28 to TRBJ2-7, with 7 bases identical to TRBD1. V shed 6 bases, J shed 0 bases, and the junction held 5 bases outside the gene matches. Germline V gene sequence: CDR1 MDHEN, CDR2 SYDVKM. The CDR3 is 14 residues long. The CDR3 here is CASRSQGHSYEQYF. In nucleotides, the CDR3 is TGTGCCAGCAGGTCACAGGGGCACTCCTACGAGCAGTACTTC. Full variable domain (rest looked up from reference TRBV28 and TRBJ2-7): DVKVTQSSRYLVKRTGEKVFLECVQDMDHENMFWYRQDPGLGLRLIYFSYDVKMKEKGDIPEGYSVSREKKERFSLILESASTNQTSMYLCASRSQGHSYEQYFGPGTRLTVT.

This clone was seen a single time. This chain uses TRBV6-1 with TRBJ2-2; D may be TRBD2 (6 bases). This CDR3 comprises 14 residues. V lost 2 bases and J 7 bases, leaving 11 bases between the germline ends. CDR1 and CDR2 from the germline V gene are MNHNS and SASEGT. In DNA, the CDR3 is TGTGCCAGCAGTGAACGGTGGGGAGGCGGGGAGCTGTTTTTT. This codes for CASSERWGGGELFF.

This chain joins TRBV18 and TRBJ2-3; TRBD1 matches at 7 bases. Per the germline V gene, CDR1 is KGHSH and CDR2 is LQKENI. The CDR3 is 13 residues long. J gave up 5 bases and V 6 bases, and 5 bases lay outside the gene matches. CDR3: CASSTGMGDTQYF. CDR3 coding DNA: TGTGCCAGCTCGACAGGGATGGGAGATACGCAGTATTTT.

The chain joins TRBV2 to TRBJ1-5, with D maybe TRBD1 (6 bases). V lost 4 bases, J lost 7 bases, and 17 bases lay in between. CDR3 length: 15 residues. The V gene's germline CDR1 is SNHLY and CDR2 FYNNEI. CDR3 nucleotide sequence: TGTGCCAGCAGTGCGGGGGGCGGGGCGGAACAGCCCCAGCATTTT. Protein product: CASSAGGGAEQPQHF.

The chain is built from TRBV11-2 and TRBJ1-4; D gene uncertain. The CDR3 sequence is 13 residues long. Trimming cost V 2 bases and J 7 bases, with 8 bases left between them. Germline V gene lookup returns CDR1 SGHAT and CDR2 FQNNGV. In DNA, the CDR3 is TGTGCCAGCAGCTTACAAAGAACTGAAAAACTGTTTTTT. Its protein product is CASSLQRTEKLFF.

The gene calls are TRBV2 and TRBJ1-2, with D hard to call. This CDR3 spans 15 amino acids. Per the germline V gene, CDR1 is SNHLY and CDR2 is FYNNEI. Trimming left V 4 bases short and J 0 bases short, with 12 bases between. This chain's CDR3 is CASSGVELANYGYTF. CDR3 bases: TGTGCCAGCAGTGGGGTGGAGTTAGCTAACTATGGCTACACCTTC.

This CDR3 is CASEGAGPLPNVLTF. The CDR3 DNA is TGTGCCAGCGAAGGGGCGGGTCCCTTACCCAACGTCCTGACTTTC. V usage is TRBV28 and J usage is TRBJ2-6, with D tentatively TRBD1 or TRBD2 (5 bases each). Trimming took 8 bases from V and 8 from J, leaving 19 bases between them. The V gene's germline CDR1 is MDHEN and CDR2 SYDVKM. The CDR3 runs to 15 residues.

The V gene is TRBV5-4, the J gene TRBJ2-7; D is undetermined. Germline lookup yields CDR1 SGHNT and CDR2 YYREEE (reference sequence). V lost 6 bases, J lost 12 bases, and 19 bases lay in between. The CDR3 totals 12 residues. CDR3: CASTDERSSRYF. The CDR3 nucleotides read TGTGCCAGCACCGACGAACGCTCCTCGAGGTACTTC.

This chain joins TRBV30 and TRBJ1-3; D gene uncertain. The CDR3 is 9 amino acids. The germline V and J ends were trimmed by 7 bases and 2 bases, with 0 bases remaining between them. CDR1 and CDR2 from the germline V gene are GTSNPN and SVGIG (reference sequence). The chain's CDR3 is CASGNTIYF. The CDR3 region has the DNA TGTGCCTCTGGAAACACCATATATTTT.

The CDR3 spells CASSIRKTGASTDTQYF. As DNA, the CDR3 is TGTGCCAGTAGTATAAGGAAGACAGGGGCCAGCACAGATACGCAGTATTTT. V and J are TRBV19 and TRBJ2-3; 8 bases agree with TRBD1. Per the germline V gene, CDR1 is LNHDA and CDR2 is SQIVND (reference sequence). The CDR3 length is 17 residues. V shed 2 bases and J 0 bases; nucleotides not matched to a gene: 7. The variable domain in full, completed from reference TRBV19 and TRBJ2-3, reads DGGITQSPKYLFRKEGQNVTLSCEQNLNHDAMYWYRQDPGQGLRLIYYSQIVNDFQKGDIAEGYSVSREKKESFPLTVTSAQKNPTAFYLCASSIRKTGASTDTQYFGPGTRLTVL.

The rearrangement links TRBV5-8 to TRBJ1-5; 11 nucleotides line up with TRBD1. V lost 3 bases, J lost 5 bases, and 4 bases stayed unmatched. The CDR3 contains 15 residues. Germline V gene sequence: CDR1 SGHTS, CDR2 YDEGEE. CDR3 sequence: CASSSGQGADQPQHF. The CDR3 DNA reads as TGTGCCAGCAGCTCCGGACAGGGGGCGGATCAGCCCCAGCATTTT.

V is TRBV15 and J is TRBJ2-7, with 7 bases that match TRBD2. This CDR3 spans 13 amino acids. Germline lookup yields CDR1 LNHNV and CDR2 YYDKDF (reference sequence). The V gene end was trimmed by 0 bases and the J gene end by 11 bases; junction bases not matched to a gene: 7. The CDR3 nucleotides read TGTGCCACCAGCAGAGATGGTTTGGGAGGGAAGTACTTC. This encodes CATSRDGLGGKYF.

The chain uses TRBV5-1 and TRBJ2-3; 12 bases map to TRBD2. The germline gives CDR1 SGHRS, CDR2 YFSETQ. CDR3 length: 18 amino acids. Losses at the gene ends were 0 bases for V and 4 bases for J; bases not matched to a gene: 9. The CDR3, as DNA: TGCGCCAGCAGCTTGGAGGGGACTAGCGGGTCCTACCCAGATACGCAGTATTTT. This codes for CASSLEGTSGSYPDTQYF.

The chain combines TRBV29-1 with TRBJ2-1, with 8 bases fitting TRBD2. Trimming at V came to 8 bases and at J to 2 bases, leaving 5 bases not matched to a gene. Germline V gene data show CDR1 as SQVTM and CDR2 as ANQGSEA. The CDR3 has 13 amino acids. Here the CDR3 DNA reads TGCAGCCTTTTAGCGGGGACCTACAATGAGCAGTTCTTC. It translates to CSLLAGTYNEQFF.

The chain is built from TRBV9 and TRBJ2-2, with 13 nucleotides matching TRBD2. The CDR3 totals 18 residues. Germline CDR1 is SGDLS and CDR2 is YYNGEE. Trimming at V came to 3 bases and at J to 0 bases, leaving 5 bases not matched to a gene. This chain's CDR3 is CASSARLAGGPNTGELFF. In DNA form, the CDR3 reads TGTGCCAGCAGCGCACGACTAGCGGGAGGACCGAACACCGGGGAGCTGTTTTTT.

Points on this clone: The junction and the germline gene differ at one end; a read error may be behind it. This chain connects TRBV27 to TRBJ1-2, with a tentative D call TRBD1 (5 bases). Germline V lookup: CDR1 MNHEY, CDR2 SMNVEV (reference sequence). This CDR3 contains 14 residues. CDR3 nucleotide sequence: TGTGCCAGCAGTCCGTCCAGACAGAACTTTGGCTACACCTTC. Protein sequence: CASSPSRQNFGYTF.

About this clone: Distinct nucleotide sequences in the sample also encode this CDR3. V gene TRBV28 combines with J gene TRBJ2-1; D gene unclear. The CDR3 is 11 residues long. CDR1 and CDR2 from the germline V gene are MDHEN and SYDVKM. Trimming shortened V by 6 bases and J by 0 bases, and 0 bases separated the two germline ends. The CDR3 DNA sequence: TGTGCCAGCAGCTCCTACAATGAGCAGTTCTTC. Protein product: CASSSYNEQFF.

The chain uses TRBV6-5 and TRBJ2-1; 8 bases agree with TRBD2. J gave up 12 bases and V 0 bases, and 4 bases lay outside the gene matches. There are 13 residues in the CDR3. Germline V lookup: CDR1 MNHEY, CDR2 SVGAGI. CDR3 in amino acids: CASSYSLGGVQFF. The CDR3 coding sequence is TGTGCCAGCAGTTACTCCCTCGGGGGGGTGCAGTTCTTC.